This record looks at one TCR beta chain sequence and its context. Antigen: not known. This CDR3 is 15 amino acids long. The V gene end was trimmed by 0 bases and the J gene end by 2 bases; junction bases not matched to a gene: 2. The germline CDR1 and CDR2 sequences are SGHNT and YYREEE (reference sequence). The data are from a study of cytomegalovirus exposure and HLA in healthy donors. Regarding the study as a whole: Evidence from a later analysis indicated that most CMV-associated TCR beta chains looked HLA-restricted.

It was with 60 Vbeta and 13 Jbeta primers that the PCR ran. Clones were sequenced by immunoSEQ multiplex PCR, and TCRdb holds only the in-frame ones, with some missing. The top ten clones hold roughly 2.6% of a sample with fewer than 110,000 clones, roughly 87% of them seen once. The clonotype originates from a young man in good health and CMV-seropositive. Material: PBMCs. This sequence joins TRBV5-4 and TRBJ2-1; 7 bases are shared with TRBD2. Here the CDR3 DNA reads TGTGCCAGCAGCTTGGGGCTAGCGGCCTACAATGAGCAGTTCTTC. It translates to CASSLGLAAYNEQFF.